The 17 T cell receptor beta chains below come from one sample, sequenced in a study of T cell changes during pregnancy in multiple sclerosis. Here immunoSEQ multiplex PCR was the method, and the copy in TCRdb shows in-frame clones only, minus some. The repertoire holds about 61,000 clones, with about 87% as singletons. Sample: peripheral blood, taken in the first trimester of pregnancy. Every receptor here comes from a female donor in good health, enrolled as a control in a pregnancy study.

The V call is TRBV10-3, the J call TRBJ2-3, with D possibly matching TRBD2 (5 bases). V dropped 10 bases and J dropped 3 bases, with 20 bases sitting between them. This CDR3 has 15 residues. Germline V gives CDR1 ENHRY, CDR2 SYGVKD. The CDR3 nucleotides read TGTGCCACCCAAACGACTACCTTGGGAACAGATACGCAGTATTTT. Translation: CATQTTTLGTDTQYF.

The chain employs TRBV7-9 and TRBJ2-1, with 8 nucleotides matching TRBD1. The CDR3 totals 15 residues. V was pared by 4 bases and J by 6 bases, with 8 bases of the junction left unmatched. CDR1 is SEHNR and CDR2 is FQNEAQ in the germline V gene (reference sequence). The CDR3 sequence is CASSSPWTGLNEQFF. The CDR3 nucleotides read TGTGCCAGCAGCTCTCCATGGACAGGGCTCAATGAGCAGTTCTTC.

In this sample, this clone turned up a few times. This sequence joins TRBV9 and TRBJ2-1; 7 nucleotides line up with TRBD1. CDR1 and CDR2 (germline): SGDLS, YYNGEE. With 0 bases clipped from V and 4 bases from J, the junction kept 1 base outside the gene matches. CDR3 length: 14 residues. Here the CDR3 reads CASSVAQGYNEQFF. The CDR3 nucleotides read TGTGCCAGCAGCGTAGCACAGGGGTACAATGAGCAGTTCTTC.

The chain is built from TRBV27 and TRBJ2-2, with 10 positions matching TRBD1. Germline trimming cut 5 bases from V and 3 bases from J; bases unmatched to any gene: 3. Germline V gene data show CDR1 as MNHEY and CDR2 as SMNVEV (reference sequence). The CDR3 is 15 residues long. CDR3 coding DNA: TGTGCCAGCAGTGCGACAGGGGGCTACACCGGGGAGCTGTTTTTT. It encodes CASSATGGYTGELFF.

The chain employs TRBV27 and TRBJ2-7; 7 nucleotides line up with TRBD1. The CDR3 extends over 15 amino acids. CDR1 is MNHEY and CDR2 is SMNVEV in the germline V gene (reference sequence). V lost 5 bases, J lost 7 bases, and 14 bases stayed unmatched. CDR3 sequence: CASSPRQGVLYEQYF. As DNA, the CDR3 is TGTGCCAGCAGTCCCCGACAGGGCGTTCTCTATGAGCAGTACTTC.

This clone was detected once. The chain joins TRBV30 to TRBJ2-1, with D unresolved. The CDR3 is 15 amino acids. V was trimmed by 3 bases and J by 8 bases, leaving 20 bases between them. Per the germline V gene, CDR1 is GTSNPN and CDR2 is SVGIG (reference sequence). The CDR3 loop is CAWSATNAPFDEQFF. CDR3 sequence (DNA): TGTGCCTGGAGCGCTACTAACGCTCCATTTGATGAGCAGTTCTTC.

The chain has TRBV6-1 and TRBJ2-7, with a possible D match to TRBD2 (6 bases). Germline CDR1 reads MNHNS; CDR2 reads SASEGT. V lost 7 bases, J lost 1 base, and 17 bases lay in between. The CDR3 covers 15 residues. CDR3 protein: CASTGMVGGSYEQYF. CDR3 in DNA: TGTGCCAGCACAGGAATGGTGGGGGGTTCCTACGAGCAGTACTTC.

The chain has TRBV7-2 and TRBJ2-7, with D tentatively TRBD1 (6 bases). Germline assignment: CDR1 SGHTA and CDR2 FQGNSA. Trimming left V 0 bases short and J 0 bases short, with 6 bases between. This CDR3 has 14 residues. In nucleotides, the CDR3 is TGTGCCAGCAGCTTAGCGGACAGCTCCTACGAGCAGTACTTC. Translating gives CASSLADSSYEQYF.

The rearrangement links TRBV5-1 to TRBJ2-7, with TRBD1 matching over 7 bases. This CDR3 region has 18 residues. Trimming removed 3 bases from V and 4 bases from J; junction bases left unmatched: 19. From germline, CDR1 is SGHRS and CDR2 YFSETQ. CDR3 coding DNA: TGCGCCAGCAGCTCGTTTTCGTGGGGGCGACAGGGAAAGTACGAGCAGTACTTC. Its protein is CASSSFSWGRQGKYEQYF.

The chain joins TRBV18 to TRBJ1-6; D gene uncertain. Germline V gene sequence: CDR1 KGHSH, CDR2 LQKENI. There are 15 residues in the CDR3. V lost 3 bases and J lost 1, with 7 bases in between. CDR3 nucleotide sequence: TGTGCCAGCTCACCGGCGGGATCCTATAATTCACCCCTCCACTTT. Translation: CASSPAGSYNSPLHF.

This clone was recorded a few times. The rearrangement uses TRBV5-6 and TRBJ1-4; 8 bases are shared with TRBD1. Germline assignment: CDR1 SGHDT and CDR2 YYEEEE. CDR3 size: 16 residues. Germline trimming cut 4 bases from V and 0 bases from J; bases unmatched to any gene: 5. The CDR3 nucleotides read TGTGCCAGCAGCCGGACAGGGCAATCAACTAATGAAAAACTGTTTTTT. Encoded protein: CASSRTGQSTNEKLFF.

The CDR3 DNA reads as TGTGCCAGCAGCCTGAGACAGGAGTATGGCTACACCTTC. Translation gives CASSLRQEYGYTF. The chain is built from TRBV11-3 and TRBJ1-2; maybe TRBD1 (6 bases). V shed 5 bases and J shed 5 bases, with 12 bases lying between them. CDR1 SGHNT and CDR2 YENEEA come from the germline V gene. The CDR3 has 13 amino acids.

This CDR3 reads CASSRGGEDYGYTF. CDR3 bases: TGTGCCAGCAGCCGAGGCGGGGAGGACTATGGCTACACCTTC. The chain is built from TRBV4-2 and TRBJ1-2; D not certain. V was shortened by 4 bases and J by 3 bases, with 12 bases between the two germline ends. The CDR3 is 14 amino acids. Germline lookup yields CDR1 LGHNA and CDR2 YNFKEQ.

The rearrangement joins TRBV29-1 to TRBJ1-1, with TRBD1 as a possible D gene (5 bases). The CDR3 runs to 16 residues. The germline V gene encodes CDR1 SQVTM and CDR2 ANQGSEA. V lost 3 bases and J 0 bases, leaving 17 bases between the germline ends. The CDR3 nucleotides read TGCAGCGTTGATTTGGGGCAGCTGACCCTGAACACTGAAGCTTTCTTT. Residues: CSVDLGQLTLNTEAFF.

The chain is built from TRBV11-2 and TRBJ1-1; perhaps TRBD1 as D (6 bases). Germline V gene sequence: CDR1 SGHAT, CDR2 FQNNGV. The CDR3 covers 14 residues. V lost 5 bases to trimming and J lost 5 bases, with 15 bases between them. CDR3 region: CASSHGQRGTEAFF. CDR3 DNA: TGTGCCAGCAGCCACGGACAGCGGGGGACTGAAGCTTTCTTT.

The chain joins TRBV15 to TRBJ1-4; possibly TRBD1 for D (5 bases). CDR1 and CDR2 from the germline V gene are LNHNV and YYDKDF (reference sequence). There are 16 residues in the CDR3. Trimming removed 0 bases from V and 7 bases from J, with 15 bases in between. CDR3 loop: CATSRDRGGLGEKLFF. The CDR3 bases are TGTGCCACCAGCAGAGATCGGGGGGGTTTGGGTGAAAAACTGTTTTTT.

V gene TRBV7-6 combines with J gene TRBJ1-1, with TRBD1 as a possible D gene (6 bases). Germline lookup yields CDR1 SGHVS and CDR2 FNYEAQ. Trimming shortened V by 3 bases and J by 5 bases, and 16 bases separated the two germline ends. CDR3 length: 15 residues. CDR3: CASSLAQGRGTEAFF. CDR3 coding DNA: TGTGCCAGCAGCTTGGCACAGGGCAGAGGGACTGAAGCTTTCTTT.